These 11 T cell receptor beta chains originate from one sample sequenced in a study of T and B cells in COVID-19 patients. Blood genomic DNA input for TRB amplification was about 240-550 ng. Multiplex PCR with BIOMED2 TRB-A/B primer pools amplified TRB rearrangements. Using its own MiXCR run on the multiplex PCR reads, TCRdb lists one record per CDR3 protein. Counted here are approximately 5,000 distinct CDR3 sequences, 25% to 30% occurring once; the ten biggest clones make up nearly 20%. The specimen was blood. The receptors shown here come from a human donor with active COVID-19.

This chain connects TRBV20-1 to TRBJ2-2, with a tentative D call TRBD2 (5 bases). CDR3 size: 12 residues. V was shortened by 5 bases and J by 7 bases, with 11 bases between the two germline ends. Germline V gives CDR1 DFQATT, CDR2 SNEGSKA (reference sequence). CDR3 protein: CSAPDRGGELFF. The DNA for the CDR3 is TGCAGTGCTCCGGACCGGGGCGGGGAGCTGTTTTTT.

The chain combines TRBV5-1 with TRBJ1-4; TRBD1 matches 7 bases. CDR1 is SGHRS, CDR2 YFSETQ, per germline. The CDR3 spans 15 residues. V shed 0 bases and J 2 bases; nucleotides not matched to a gene: 1. CDR3: CASSLAGGTNEKLFF. The CDR3, as DNA: TGCGCCAGCAGCTTGGCAGGGGGGACTAATGAAAAACTGTTTTTT.

This clonotype turned up a few times. The genes are TRBV7-9 and TRBJ2-1; 11 bases are shared with TRBD2. V lost 1 base to trimming and J lost 2 bases; unmatched junction nucleotides: 7. CDR3 length: 18 residues. CDR1 SEHNR and CDR2 FQNEAQ come from the germline V gene (reference sequence). CDR3: CASSLVDSGRGPYNEQFF. The CDR3 nucleotides are TGTGCCAGCAGCTTAGTTGATAGCGGGAGGGGGCCCTACAATGAGCAGTTCTTC.

The chain uses TRBV25-1 and TRBJ1-4, with 8 nucleotides matching TRBD1. CDR1 is MGHDK and CDR2 is SYGVNS in the germline V gene. Germline trimming cut 3 bases from V and 7 bases from J; bases unmatched to any gene: 7. The CDR3 runs 15 residues. CDR3 in DNA: TGTGCCAGCAGTGATCCGGGACAGGCGGGTGAAAAACTGTTTTTT. It specifies CASSDPGQAGEKLFF.

By its share, this clonotype is medium-sized (0.01 to 0.1%). This chain connects TRBV19 to TRBJ2-7, with D perhaps matching TRBD2 (6 bases). From germline, CDR1 is LNHDA and CDR2 SQIVND (reference sequence). This CDR3 contains 14 residues. Trimming took 9 bases from V and 4 from J, leaving 19 bases between them. The DNA of the CDR3 is TGTGCCAGGGATCAGATCGGGAGTCGGTACGAGCAGTACTTC. It yields the protein CARDQIGSRYEQYF.

The J gene is TRBJ2-7, the V gene TRBV6-6; TRBD2 aligns across 9 bases. There are 16 residues in the CDR3. V lost 7 bases and J lost 2; bases outside the gene matches: 12. Germline CDR1 and CDR2: MNHNY and SVGAGI (reference sequence). For the CDR3, the DNA is TGTGCCAGCACAAAAACCGTAGCGGGGGCCACCTACGAGCAGTACTTC. Translated: CASTKTVAGATYEQYF.

By sample fraction, this clonotype is medium-sized. The J gene is TRBJ1-6, the V gene TRBV27; D possibly corresponds to TRBD1 (6 bases). Per germline, CDR1 MNHEY and CDR2 SMNVEV (reference sequence). The ends were cut back, 7 bases at V and 6 bases at J, with 19 bases in the middle. The CDR3 runs to 16 residues. The CDR3 protein is CASKPRYIQGNSPLHF. CDR3 DNA sequence: TGTGCCAGCAAACCGAGATATATACAGGGTAATTCACCCCTCCACTTT.

In its sample, this clonotype ranks as medium-sized. The chain couples TRBV19 to TRBJ2-5, with TRBD2 as a possible D gene (5 bases). The CDR3 runs to 15 residues. V lost 5 bases and J lost 2, with 15 bases in between. CDR1 is LNHDA, CDR2 SQIVND, per germline (reference sequence). CDR3 residues: CASSSTGVGQETQYF. The CDR3 DNA follows: TGTGCCAGTAGTTCTACCGGGGTTGGTCAAGAGACCCAGTACTTC.

At least ten counts were recorded for this clonotype. V is TRBV5-4 and J is TRBJ2-7, with D possibly TRBD1 on 6 matching bases. Germline V gives CDR1 SGHNT, CDR2 YYREEE (reference sequence). The CDR3 consists of 15 residues. The germline V and J ends were trimmed by 4 bases and 0 bases, with 14 bases remaining between them. The CDR3 spells CASSPDSVSSYEQYF. CDR3 DNA sequence: TGTGCCAGCAGCCCGGACAGTGTGAGCTCCTACGAGCAGTACTTC.

This clonotype showed up many times. The V and J genes are TRBV5-1 and TRBJ1-1; D possibly corresponds to TRBD1 (6 bases). Germline CDR1 reads SGHRS; CDR2 reads YFSETQ. The CDR3 sequence is 13 residues long. The ends were cut back, 9 bases at V and 2 bases at J, with 14 bases in the middle. CDR3 protein: CATSDSLNTEAFF. The CDR3 DNA reads TGCGCCACCTCGGACAGCCTAAACACTGAAGCTTTCTTT.

V gene TRBV7-9 combines with J gene TRBJ2-1; 12 bases align to TRBD2. The germline V gene has CDR1 SEHNR and CDR2 FQNEAQ (reference sequence). The CDR3 runs to 14 residues. V trimming: 3 bases; J trimming: 8 bases; junction bases outside the gene matches: 2. The CDR3 nucleotides are TGTGCCAGCAGCTTGACTAGCGGGAGTGATGAGCAGTTCTTC. Amino acid sequence: CASSLTSGSDEQFF.